This is a list of T cell receptor beta chains from one sample in a study of technical replicates of blood from four donors. TCRdb's table, derived via immunoSEQ multiplex PCR, lists solely in-frame clones and lacks some. The sample lists 76,000 or so clones; 75% to 95% were seen once. Sequencing was done on a sample of T cells isolated from PBMCs. The receptor source for this set is a human donor in good health. The CDR3 runs from the conserved cysteine through the conserved F or W. Fields, in order: D gene, V gene, clone size, J gene, CDR3 protein, CDR3 DNA. The D gene is left open where the match is weak. Size tells how often a clone was seen (once, few, many) or the class of an expanded clone, and some rows leave it out.

d_call: TRBD1
v_call: TRBV9
clone_size: NA
j_call: TRBJ2-7
cdr3_aa: CASAQGQGIYEQYF
cdr3_nt: TGTGCCAGCGCGCAGGGACAGGGAATCTACGAGCAGTACTTC

d_call: NA
v_call: TRBV19
clone_size: few
j_call: TRBJ1-2
cdr3_aa: CASSIAGGNYGYTF
cdr3_nt: TGTGCCAGTAGTATTGCCGGAGGTAACTATGGCTACACCTTC

d_call: NA
v_call: TRBV7-9
clone_size: NA
j_call: TRBJ2-7
cdr3_aa: CASSLALRVWDEQYF
cdr3_nt: TGTGCCAGCAGCTTAGCGCTCAGGGTATGGGACGAGCAGTACTTC

d_call: NA
v_call: TRBV18
clone_size: NA
j_call: TRBJ1-5
cdr3_aa: CASSPRQRDQPQHF
cdr3_nt: TGTGCCAGCTCACCTCGTCAGAGGGATCAGCCCCAGCATTTT

d_call: TRBD2
v_call: TRBV11-3
clone_size: NA
j_call: TRBJ2-5
cdr3_aa: CASSLSAGETQYF
cdr3_nt: TGTGCCAGCAGCTTATCAGCGGGGGAGACCCAGTACTTC

d_call: TRBD2
v_call: TRBV4-1
clone_size: NA
j_call: TRBJ2-1
cdr3_aa: CASSQPGTKSYNEQFF
cdr3_nt: TGCGCCAGCAGCCAACCCGGGACTAAGTCCTACAATGAGCAGTTCTTC

d_call: NA
v_call: TRBV6-5
clone_size: NA
j_call: TRBJ2-5
cdr3_aa: CASRPSRLGRETQYF
cdr3_nt: TGTGCCAGCAGACCATCCCGTTTGGGCCGAGAGACCCAGTACTTC

d_call: TRBD2
v_call: TRBV10-3
clone_size: once
j_call: TRBJ2-7
cdr3_aa: CAISEWSSGRNEQYF
cdr3_nt: TGTGCCATCAGTGAGTGGTCTAGCGGGAGGAACGAGCAGTACTTC

d_call: NA
v_call: TRBV19
clone_size: NA
j_call: TRBJ2-6
cdr3_aa: CASSISTGPGANVLTF
cdr3_nt: TGTGCCAGTAGTATTTCCACAGGGCCTGGGGCCAACGTCCTGACTTTC

d_call: TRBD1
v_call: TRBV7-9
clone_size: NA
j_call: TRBJ1-2
cdr3_aa: CASSPRRDRGRGGYTF
cdr3_nt: TGTGCCAGCAGCCCCCGCCGGGACAGGGGGCGCGGTGGCTACACCTTC

d_call: NA
v_call: TRBV27
clone_size: NA
j_call: TRBJ2-1
cdr3_aa: CASSSSSSYNEQFF
cdr3_nt: TGTGCCAGCAGTTCGTCGAGCTCCTACAATGAGCAGTTCTTC

d_call: TRBD2
v_call: TRBV13
clone_size: NA
j_call: TRBJ2-3
cdr3_aa: CASSQGLGIDTQYF
cdr3_nt: TGTGCCAGCAGCCAGGGACTAGGAATAGATACGCAGTATTTT

d_call: TRBD2
v_call: TRBV7-9
clone_size: NA
j_call: TRBJ2-1
cdr3_aa: CASSTTSGHLTFNEQFF
cdr3_nt: TGTGCCAGCAGCACGACTAGCGGGCACCTAACTTTCAATGAGCAGTTCTTC

d_call: NA
v_call: TRBV6-1
clone_size: NA
j_call: TRBJ2-7
cdr3_aa: CASHLESSYEQYF
cdr3_nt: TGTGCCAGCCACCTGGAGTCTTCCTACGAGCAGTACTTC

d_call: NA
v_call: TRBV11-2
clone_size: NA
j_call: TRBJ1-2
cdr3_aa: CASSFAGRGINYGYTF
cdr3_nt: TGTGCCAGCAGCTTCGCGGGGAGGGGGATCAACTATGGCTACACCTTC

d_call: TRBD1
v_call: TRBV2
clone_size: once
j_call: TRBJ2-1
cdr3_aa: CASLFRTGKSRRGGGSYNEQFF
cdr3_nt: TGTGCCAGTTTGTTTAGGACAGGGAAATCCCGAAGGGGTGGGGGGTCCTACAATGAGCAGTTCTTC

d_call: NA
v_call: TRBV5-1
clone_size: NA
j_call: TRBJ1-3
cdr3_aa: CASSNAGGFGNTIYF
cdr3_nt: TGCGCCAGCAGCAACGCCGGGGGATTTGGAAACACCATATATTTT

d_call: TRBD2
v_call: TRBV9
clone_size: NA
j_call: TRBJ2-5
cdr3_aa: CASSVEGSGGSRETQYF
cdr3_nt: TGTGCCAGCAGCGTAGAGGGTAGCGGGGGGTCCCGAGAGACCCAGTACTTC

d_call: TRBD1
v_call: TRBV7-6
clone_size: NA
j_call: TRBJ1-1
cdr3_aa: CASSLAASGGEVTEAFF
cdr3_nt: TGTGCCAGCAGCTTAGCGGCTTCAGGGGGAGAAGTCACTGAAGCTTTCTTT

d_call: NA
v_call: TRBV18
clone_size: NA
j_call: TRBJ1-1
cdr3_aa: CASSRPLKPNTEAFF
cdr3_nt: TGTGCCAGCTCACGTCCCCTAAAGCCGAACACTGAAGCTTTCTTT

d_call: NA
v_call: TRBV6-1
clone_size: NA
j_call: TRBJ1-5
cdr3_aa: CASSEARNQPQHF
cdr3_nt: TGTGCCAGCAGTGAAGCCAGGAATCAGCCCCAGCATTTT

d_call: TRBD1
v_call: TRBV4-1
clone_size: NA
j_call: TRBJ1-5
cdr3_aa: CASSQTPKDRVVQPQHF
cdr3_nt: TGCGCCAGCAGCCAGACACCAAAGGACAGGGTGGTTCAGCCCCAGCATTTT

d_call: NA
v_call: TRBV5-6
clone_size: NA
j_call: TRBJ2-7
cdr3_aa: CASSPGGFYEQYF
cdr3_nt: TGTGCCAGCAGCCCCGGAGGCTTCTACGAGCAGTACTTC

d_call: NA
v_call: TRBV30
clone_size: NA
j_call: TRBJ1-3
cdr3_aa: CALNPSGVGNTIYF
cdr3_nt: TGTGCCTTAAACCCAAGCGGTGTAGGAAACACCATATATTTT

d_call: TRBD1
v_call: TRBV19
clone_size: NA
j_call: TRBJ1-1
cdr3_aa: CASSIGTGGETEAFF
cdr3_nt: TGTGCCAGTAGTATAGGGACAGGGGGAGAGACTGAAGCTTTCTTT

d_call: TRBD2
v_call: TRBV29-1
clone_size: NA
j_call: TRBJ2-1
cdr3_aa: CSGVSGRGGPEQFF
cdr3_nt: TGCAGCGGTGTAAGCGGGAGGGGTGGGCCTGAGCAGTTCTTC

d_call: NA
v_call: TRBV30
clone_size: NA
j_call: TRBJ2-1
cdr3_aa: CAWNMQALNEQFF
cdr3_nt: TGTGCCTGGAACATGCAGGCATTAAATGAGCAGTTCTTC

d_call: TRBD2
v_call: TRBV4-2
clone_size: NA
j_call: TRBJ2-2
cdr3_aa: CASRYDPSGGARGTGELFF
cdr3_nt: TGTGCCAGCAGGTACGATCCAAGCGGGGGGGCCCGTGGCACCGGGGAGCTGTTTTTT